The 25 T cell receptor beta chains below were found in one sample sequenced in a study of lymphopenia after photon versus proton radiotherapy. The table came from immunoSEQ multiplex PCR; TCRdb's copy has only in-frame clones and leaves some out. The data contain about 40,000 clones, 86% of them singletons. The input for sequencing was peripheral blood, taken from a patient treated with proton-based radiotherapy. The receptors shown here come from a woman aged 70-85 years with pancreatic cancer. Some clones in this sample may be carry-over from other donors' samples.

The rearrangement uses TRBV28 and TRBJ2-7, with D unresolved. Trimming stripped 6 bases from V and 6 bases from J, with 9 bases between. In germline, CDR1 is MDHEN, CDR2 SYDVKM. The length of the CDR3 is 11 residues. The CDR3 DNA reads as TGTGCCAGCAGGGTATATGGCGAGCAGTACTTC. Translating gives CASRVYGEQYF.

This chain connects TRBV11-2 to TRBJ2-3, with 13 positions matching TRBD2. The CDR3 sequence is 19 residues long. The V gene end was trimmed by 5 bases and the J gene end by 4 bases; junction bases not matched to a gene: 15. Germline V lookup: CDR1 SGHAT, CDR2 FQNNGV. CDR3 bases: TGTGCCAGCAGCCCCGTAGTCTTCACTAGCGGGAGGGTAGCAGATACGCAGTATTTT. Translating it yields CASSPVVFTSGRVADTQYF.

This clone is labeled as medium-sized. In DNA form, the CDR3 reads TGTGCCACCAGCCCGCAAAACACCGGGGAGCTGTTTTTT. This encodes CATSPQNTGELFF. V gene TRBV15 combines with J gene TRBJ2-2; no firm D call. V was clipped by 5 bases and J by 2 bases, with 6 bases between them. The CDR3 runs to 13 residues. Germline V gives CDR1 LNHNV, CDR2 YYDKDF (reference sequence).

This CDR3 is CASGFHPGQSRANVLTF. The CDR3 coding sequence is TGTGCTAGTGGTTTCCATCCAGGACAAAGTCGGGCCAACGTCCTGACTTTC. J is TRBJ2-6 and V is TRBV12-5, with D maybe TRBD1 (5 bases). The CDR3 runs 17 residues. V lost 3 bases to trimming and J lost 5 bases, with 17 bases between them. Germline V gene sequence: CDR1 LGHNT, CDR2 FRNRAP.

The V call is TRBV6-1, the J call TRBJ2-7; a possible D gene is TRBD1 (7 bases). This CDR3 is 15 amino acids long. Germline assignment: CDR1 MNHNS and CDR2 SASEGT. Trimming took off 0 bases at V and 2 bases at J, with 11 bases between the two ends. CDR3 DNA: TGTGCCAGCAGTGAAGCGCCCAGGGGGGCCTACGAGCAGTACTTC. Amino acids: CASSEAPRGAYEQYF.

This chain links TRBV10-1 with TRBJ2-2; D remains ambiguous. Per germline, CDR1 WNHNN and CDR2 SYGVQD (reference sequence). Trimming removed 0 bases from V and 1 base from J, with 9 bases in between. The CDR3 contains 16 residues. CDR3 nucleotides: TGCGCCAGCAGTGAGTCGGCAGGCTTGAACACCGGGGAGCTGTTTTTT. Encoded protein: CASSESAGLNTGELFF.

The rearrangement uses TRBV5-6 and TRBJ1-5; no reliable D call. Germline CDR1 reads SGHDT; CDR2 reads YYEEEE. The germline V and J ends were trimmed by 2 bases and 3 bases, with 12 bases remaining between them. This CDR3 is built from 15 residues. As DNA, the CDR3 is TGTGCCAGCAGCTTTTTCTCGCGGGACAATCAGCCCCAGCATTTT. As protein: CASSFFSRDNQPQHF.

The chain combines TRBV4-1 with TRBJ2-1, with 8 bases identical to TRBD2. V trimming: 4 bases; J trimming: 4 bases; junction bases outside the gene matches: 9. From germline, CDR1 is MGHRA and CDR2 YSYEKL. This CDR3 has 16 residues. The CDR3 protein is CASSLGGIAGYNEQFF. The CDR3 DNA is TGCGCCAGCAGCCTGGGAGGAATAGCGGGGTACAATGAGCAGTTCTTC.

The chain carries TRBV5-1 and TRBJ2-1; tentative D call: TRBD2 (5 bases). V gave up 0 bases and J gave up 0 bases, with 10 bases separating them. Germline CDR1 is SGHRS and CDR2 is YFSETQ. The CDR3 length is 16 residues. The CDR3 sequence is CASSLVGVASYNEQFF. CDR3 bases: TGCGCCAGCAGCTTGGTCGGGGTGGCCTCCTACAATGAGCAGTTCTTC.

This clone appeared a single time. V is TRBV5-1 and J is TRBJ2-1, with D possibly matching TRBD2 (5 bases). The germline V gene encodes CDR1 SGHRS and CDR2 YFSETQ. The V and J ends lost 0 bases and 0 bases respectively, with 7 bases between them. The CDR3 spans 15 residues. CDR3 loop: CASSLGGSSYNEQFF. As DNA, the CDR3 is TGCGCCAGCAGCTTGGGAGGGAGCTCCTACAATGAGCAGTTCTTC.

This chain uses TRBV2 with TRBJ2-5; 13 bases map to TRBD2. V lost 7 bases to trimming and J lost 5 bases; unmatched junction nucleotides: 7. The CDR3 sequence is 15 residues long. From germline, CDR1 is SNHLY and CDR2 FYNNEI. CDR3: CASNLLAGGIETQYF. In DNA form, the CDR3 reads TGTGCCAGCAATCTACTAGCGGGAGGGATCGAGACCCAGTACTTC.

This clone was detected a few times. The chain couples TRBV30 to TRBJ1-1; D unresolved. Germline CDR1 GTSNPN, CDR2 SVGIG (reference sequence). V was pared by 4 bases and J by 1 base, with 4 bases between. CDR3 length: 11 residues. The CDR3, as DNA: TGTGCCTGGAATACGAACACTGAAGCTTTCTTT. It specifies CAWNTNTEAFF.

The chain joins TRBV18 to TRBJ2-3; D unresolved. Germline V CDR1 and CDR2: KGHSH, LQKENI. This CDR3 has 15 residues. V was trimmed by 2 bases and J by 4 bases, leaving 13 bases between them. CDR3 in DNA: TGTGCCAGCTCACCAGACCTCCCGGGTGCAGATACGCAGTATTTT. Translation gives CASSPDLPGADTQYF.

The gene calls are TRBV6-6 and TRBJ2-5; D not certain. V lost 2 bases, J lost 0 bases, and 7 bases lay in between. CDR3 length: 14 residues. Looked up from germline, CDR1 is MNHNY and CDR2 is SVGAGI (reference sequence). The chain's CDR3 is CASSYGHYQETQYF. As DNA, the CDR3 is TGTGCCAGCAGTTACGGCCATTACCAAGAGACCCAGTACTTC.

As DNA, the CDR3 is TGTGCCAGCAGCATACATACCGGGAGAAGTGAGACCCAGTACTTC. Translation: CASSIHTGRSETQYF. V is TRBV11-1 and J is TRBJ2-5; D might be TRBD2 (6 bases). CDR3 size: 15 residues. Trimming took 5 bases from V and 5 from J, leaving 18 bases between them. Germline-derived CDR1 and CDR2 are SGHAT and FQDESV (reference sequence).

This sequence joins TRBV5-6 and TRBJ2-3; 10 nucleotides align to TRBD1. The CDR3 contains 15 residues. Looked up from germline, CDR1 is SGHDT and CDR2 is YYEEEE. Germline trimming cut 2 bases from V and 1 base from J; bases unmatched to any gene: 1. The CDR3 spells CASSLGTGGTDTQYF. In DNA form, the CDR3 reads TGTGCCAGCAGCTTAGGGACAGGGGGCACAGATACGCAGTATTTT.

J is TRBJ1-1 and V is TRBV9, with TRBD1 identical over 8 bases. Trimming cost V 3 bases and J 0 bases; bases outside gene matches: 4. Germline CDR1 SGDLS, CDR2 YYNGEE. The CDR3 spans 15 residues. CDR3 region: CASSDLTGVNTEAFF. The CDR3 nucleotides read TGTGCCAGCAGCGACCTGACAGGGGTGAACACTGAAGCTTTCTTT.

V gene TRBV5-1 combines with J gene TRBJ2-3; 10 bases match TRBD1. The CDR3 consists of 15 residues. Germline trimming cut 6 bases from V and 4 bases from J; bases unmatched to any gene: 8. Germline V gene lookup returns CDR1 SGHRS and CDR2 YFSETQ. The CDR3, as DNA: TGCGCCAGCACCTTCGACAGGGGGCTGGCAGATACGCAGTATTTT. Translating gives CASTFDRGLADTQYF.

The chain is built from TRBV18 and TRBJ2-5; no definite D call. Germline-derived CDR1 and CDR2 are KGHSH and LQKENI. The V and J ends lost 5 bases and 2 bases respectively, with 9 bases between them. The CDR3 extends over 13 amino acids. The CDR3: CASSKDRQETQYF. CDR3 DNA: TGTGCCAGCTCAAAGGACCGTCAAGAGACCCAGTACTTC.

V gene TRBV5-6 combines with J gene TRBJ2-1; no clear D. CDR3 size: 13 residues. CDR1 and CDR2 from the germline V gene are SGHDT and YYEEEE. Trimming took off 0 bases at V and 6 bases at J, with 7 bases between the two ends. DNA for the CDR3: TGTGCCAGCAGCTTGGGACTCATCAATGAGCAGTTCTTC. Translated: CASSLGLINEQFF.

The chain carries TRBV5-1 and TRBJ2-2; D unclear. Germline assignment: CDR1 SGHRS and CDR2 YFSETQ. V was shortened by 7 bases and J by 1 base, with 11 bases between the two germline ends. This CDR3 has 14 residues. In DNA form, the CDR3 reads TGCGCCAGCGGGATTGGAGTGAACACCGGGGAGCTGTTTTTT. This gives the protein CASGIGVNTGELFF.

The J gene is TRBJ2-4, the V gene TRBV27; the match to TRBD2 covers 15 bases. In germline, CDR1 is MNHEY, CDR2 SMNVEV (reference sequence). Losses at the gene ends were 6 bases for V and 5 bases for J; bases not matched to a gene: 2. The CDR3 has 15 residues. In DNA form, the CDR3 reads TGTGCCAGCAGGGGACTAGCGGGGGGCCAAAACATTCAGTACTTC. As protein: CASRGLAGGQNIQYF.

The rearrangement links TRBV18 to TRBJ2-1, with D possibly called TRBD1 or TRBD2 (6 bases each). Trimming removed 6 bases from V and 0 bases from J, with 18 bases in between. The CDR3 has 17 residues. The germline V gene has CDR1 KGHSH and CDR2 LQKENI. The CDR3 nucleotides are TGTGCCAGCTCGGCCCAGGGGTCGGGGGACTCCTACAATGAGCAGTTCTTC. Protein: CASSAQGSGDSYNEQFF.

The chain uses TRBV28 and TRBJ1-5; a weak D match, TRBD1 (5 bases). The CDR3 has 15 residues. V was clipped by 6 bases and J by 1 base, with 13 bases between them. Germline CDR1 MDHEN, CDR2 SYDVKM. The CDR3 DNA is TGTGCCAGCAGCCCGCTCCGGGGGAGCAATCAGCCCCAGCATTTT. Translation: CASSPLRGSNQPQHF.

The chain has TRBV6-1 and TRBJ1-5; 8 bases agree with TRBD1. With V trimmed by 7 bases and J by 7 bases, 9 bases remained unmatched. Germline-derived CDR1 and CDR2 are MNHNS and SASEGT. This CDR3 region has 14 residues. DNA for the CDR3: TGTGCCAGCACCTTGGACAGGGTGGACCAGCCCCAGCATTTT. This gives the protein CASTLDRVDQPQHF.